This T cell receptor beta chain stems from a study of shared clonotypes between healthy human individuals. Profiled with immunoSEQ multiplex PCR; TCRdb holds only in-frame clones, not every one. The profile shows hundreds of thousands of clones, 96% of them singletons. Germline values: CDR1 SGHTA, CDR2 FQGNSA. The junction had 16 bases not matched to a gene; V was cut back by 5 bases and J by 3 bases. CDR3 length: 18 residues. Sequenced sample: naive CD4+ T cells sorted from blood. Regarding subset: CD45RA+ positively selected. The J gene is TRBJ2-1, the V gene TRBV7-2; the match to TRBD2 covers 7 bases. This TCR came from a woman younger than 45 in good health. CDR3 nucleotide sequence: TGTGCCAGCAGCCGTCGGGACCTTTTCCCGGGAGGCTACAATGAGCAGTTCTTC. The encoded protein is CASSRRDLFPGGYNEQFF.